The 11 T cell receptor beta chains below all came from one sample that was sequenced in a study of siplizumab effects on memory and regulatory T cells. The assay was immunoSEQ multiplex PCR, and TCRdb's table has in-frame clones only and misses some. The table shows approximately 48,000 clones, with about 93% occurring only once. The sequenced material came from CD8+ T cells sorted from blood. These receptors were collected from a human donor in good health.

The chain employs TRBV25-1 and TRBJ2-1; a possible D gene is TRBD1 (6 bases). The CDR3 runs 13 residues. Germline CDR1 reads MGHDK; CDR2 reads SYGVNS. V was trimmed by 8 bases and J by 1 base, leaving 9 bases between them. CDR3 protein: CASCRGSYNEQFF. The CDR3 DNA follows: TGTGCCAGCTGCAGGGGTTCCTACAATGAGCAGTTCTTC.

This clone has just one count. The DNA for the CDR3 is TGTGCCAGCAGTTATGGTGAAAAACTGTTTTTT. This translates into CASSYGEKLFF. The rearrangement links TRBV5-6 to TRBJ1-4; D call uncertain. Germline loops: CDR1 SGHDT, CDR2 YYEEEE. The CDR3 sequence is 11 residues long. Trimming shortened V by 5 bases and J by 7 bases, and 6 bases separated the two germline ends.

V and J are TRBV15 and TRBJ1-2; no clear D. Germline CDR1 reads LNHNV; CDR2 reads YYDKDF (reference sequence). Trimming removed 1 base at V and 1 base at J, with 10 bases between. There are 15 residues in the CDR3. CDR3 amino acids: CATSRGARNNYGYTF. The CDR3 coding sequence is TGTGCCACCAGCAGAGGGGCCAGGAATAACTATGGCTACACCTTC.

In this sample, this clone turned up once. This chain joins TRBV23-1 and TRBJ1-4; TRBD1 might be the D (5 bases). TRBV23-1 is sorted into the ORF group, with uncertain function. The CDR3 length is 19 residues. Between the trimmed V and J ends, which lost 3 bases and 8 bases, there was a span of 28 bases. CDR3 sequence (DNA): TGCGCCAGCAGTCAGAGGTGGGGGAGTGCGGGCCCTCGAGAAGAAAAACTGTTTTTT. Translating gives CASSQRWGSAGPREEKLFF.

This clone has just one count. V gene TRBV4-1 combines with J gene TRBJ2-7; possibly TRBD2 for D (5 bases). Germline V gene lookup returns CDR1 MGHRA and CDR2 YSYEKL. The germline V and J ends were trimmed by 1 base and 4 bases, with 11 bases remaining between them. CDR3 length equals 14 residues. The CDR3 DNA reads as TGCGCCAGCAGCCAAGGGGATAGCGTTTACGAGCAGTACTTC. Its translation is CASSQGDSVYEQYF.

The chain uses TRBV27 and TRBJ2-7; TRBD1 aligns across 8 bases. The CDR3 totals 14 residues. The V gene end was trimmed by 6 bases and the J gene end by 2 bases; junction bases not matched to a gene: 6. Germline V gene lookup returns CDR1 MNHEY and CDR2 SMNVEV (reference sequence). CDR3 amino acids: CASSLVDRAYEQYF. The CDR3 nucleotides read TGTGCCAGCAGCCTGGTGGACAGGGCCTACGAGCAGTACTTC.

V is TRBV6-5 and J is TRBJ2-1; weak D call: TRBD1 (6 bases). Trimming took 7 bases from V and 7 from J, leaving 17 bases between them. This CDR3 is built from 14 residues. Germline V gene data show CDR1 as MNHEY and CDR2 as SVGAGI. The CDR3 loop reads CASNPGVRGNEQFF. Written as DNA, the CDR3 is TGTGCCAGCAATCCTGGGGTAAGGGGGAATGAGCAGTTCTTC.

V usage is TRBV2 and J usage is TRBJ1-1, with D possibly being TRBD1 (5 bases). The CDR3 consists of 13 residues. CDR1 is SNHLY and CDR2 is FYNNEI in the germline V gene. Trimming took 4 bases from V and 5 from J, leaving 11 bases between them. DNA for the CDR3: TGTGCCAGCAGTGCCGGGACTCGTACTGAAGCTTTCTTT. As protein: CASSAGTRTEAFF.

The chain joins TRBV11-3 to TRBJ2-7; TRBD1 aligns across 7 bases. Germline V gene data show CDR1 as SGHNT and CDR2 as YENEEA. The CDR3 totals 13 residues. Trimming at V came to 5 bases and at J to 10 bases, leaving 11 bases not matched to a gene. CDR3 region: CASSPRTGHGQYF. The CDR3 DNA follows: TGTGCCAGCAGCCCCCGGACAGGCCACGGACAGTACTTC.

J is TRBJ1-5 and V is TRBV27; D is perhaps TRBD1 (6 bases). From germline, CDR1 is MNHEY and CDR2 SMNVEV (reference sequence). This CDR3 spans 17 amino acids. The V and J ends lost 2 bases and 0 bases respectively, with 14 bases between them. The CDR3 nucleotides are TGTGCCAGCAGTTTAATCTCACAGGGAGGTAGCAATCAGCCCCAGCATTTT. Its protein is CASSLISQGGSNQPQHF.

The chain is built from TRBV27 and TRBJ1-1; tentatively, D is TRBD1 (5 bases). The germline CDR1 and CDR2 sequences are MNHEY and SMNVEV (reference sequence). V was trimmed by 2 bases and J by 5 bases, leaving 12 bases between them. The CDR3 sequence is 14 residues long. CDR3 DNA sequence: TGTGCCAGCAGTTTAGTTCCAGGGAGGACTGAAGCTTTCTTT. Protein sequence: CASSLVPGRTEAFF.